This T cell receptor beta chain was sequenced in a study of CD8 T cells in acute hepatitis C reinfection. Points from the study as a whole: Few CDR3s matched those for other epitopes.

Specified time point: naive CD8 control sorted from an acute-time-point sample. A note on this clone: No antigen is known for it.

Using immunoSEQ multiplex PCR, the repertoire was profiled, and TCRdb retains in-frame clones only, with some absent. The sample consists of 30,000 to 40,000 clones, approximately 87% of them appearing once. The V and J ends lost 6 bases and 3 bases respectively, with 12 bases between them. This CDR3 has 14 residues. Germline assignment: CDR1 SGHKS and CDR2 YYEKEE (reference sequence). The V and J genes are TRBV5-5 and TRBJ1-4; D is ambiguous. The sample was naive CD8+ T cells from PBMCs. The TCR sequence derives from a young man with chronic hepatitis C. The CDR3 sequence is CASKEGTANEKLFF. The CDR3 DNA reads as TGTGCCAGCAAGGAGGGTACGGCTAATGAAAAACTGTTTTTT. Filled out from reference TRBV5-5 and TRBJ1-4, the complete variable domain reads DAGVTQSPTHLIKTRGQQVTLRCSPISGHKSVSWYQQVLGQGPQFIFQYYEKEERGRGNFPDRFSARQFPNYSSELNVNALLLGDSALYLCASKEGTANEKLFFGSGTQLSVL.